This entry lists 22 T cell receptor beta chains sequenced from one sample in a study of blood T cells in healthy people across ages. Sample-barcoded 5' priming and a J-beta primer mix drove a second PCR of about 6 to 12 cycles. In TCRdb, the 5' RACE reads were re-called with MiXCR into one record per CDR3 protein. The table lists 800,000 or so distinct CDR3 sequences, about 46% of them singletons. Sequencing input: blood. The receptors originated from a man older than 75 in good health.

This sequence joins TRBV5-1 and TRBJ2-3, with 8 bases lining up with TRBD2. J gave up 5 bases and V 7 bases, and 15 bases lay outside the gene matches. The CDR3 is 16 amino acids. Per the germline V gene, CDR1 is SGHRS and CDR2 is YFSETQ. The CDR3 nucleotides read TGCGCCAGCCGGGCAGGACCGGGACTAGAGGGAGATACGCAGTATTTT. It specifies CASRAGPGLEGDTQYF.

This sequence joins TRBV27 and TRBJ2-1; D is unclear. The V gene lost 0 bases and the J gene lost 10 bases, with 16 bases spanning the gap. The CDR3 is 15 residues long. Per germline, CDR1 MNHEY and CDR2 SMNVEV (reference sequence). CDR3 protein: CASSLSIPGTYEQFF. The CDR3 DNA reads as TGTGCCAGCAGTTTATCGATCCCTGGAACCTACGAGCAGTTCTTC.

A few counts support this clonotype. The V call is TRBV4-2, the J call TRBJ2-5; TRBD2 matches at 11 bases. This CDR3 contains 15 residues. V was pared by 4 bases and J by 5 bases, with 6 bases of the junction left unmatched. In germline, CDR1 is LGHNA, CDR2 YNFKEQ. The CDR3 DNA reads TGTGCCAGCAGCCCACTAGCGGGAGCTCGGGAGACCCAGTACTTC. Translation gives CASSPLAGARETQYF.

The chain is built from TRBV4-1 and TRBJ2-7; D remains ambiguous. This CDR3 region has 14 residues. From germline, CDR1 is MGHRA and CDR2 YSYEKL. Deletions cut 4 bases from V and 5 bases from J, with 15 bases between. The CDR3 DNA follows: TGCGCCAGCAGCCCTCAATCAGCTTTTCACGAGCAGTACTTC. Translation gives CASSPQSAFHEQYF.

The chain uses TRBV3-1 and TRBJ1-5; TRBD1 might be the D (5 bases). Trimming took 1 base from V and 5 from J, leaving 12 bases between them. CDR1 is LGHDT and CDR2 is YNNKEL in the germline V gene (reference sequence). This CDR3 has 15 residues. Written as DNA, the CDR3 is TGTGCCAGCAGCCAAGCCGGGACCGAACATCAGCCCCAGCATTTT. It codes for CASSQAGTEHQPQHF.

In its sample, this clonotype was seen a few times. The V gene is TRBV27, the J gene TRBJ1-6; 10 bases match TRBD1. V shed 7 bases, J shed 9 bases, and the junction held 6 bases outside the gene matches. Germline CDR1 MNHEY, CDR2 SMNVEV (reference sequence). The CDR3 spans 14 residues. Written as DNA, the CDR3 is TGTGCCAGCAAGATCAGGGACAGGGGTTCACCCCTCCACTTT. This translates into CASKIRDRGSPLHF.

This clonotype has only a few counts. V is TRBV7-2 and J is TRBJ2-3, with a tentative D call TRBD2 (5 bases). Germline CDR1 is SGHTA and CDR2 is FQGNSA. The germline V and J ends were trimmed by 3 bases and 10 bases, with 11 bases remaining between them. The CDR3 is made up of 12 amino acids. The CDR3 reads CASSFIEGAQYF. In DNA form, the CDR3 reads TGTGCCAGCAGCTTCATCGAGGGTGCGCAGTATTTT. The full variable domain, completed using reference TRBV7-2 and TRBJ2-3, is GAGVSQSPSNKVTEKGKDVELRCDPISGHTALYWYRQSLGQGLEFLIYFQGNSAPDKSGLPSDRFSAERTGGSVSTLTIQRTQQEDSAVYLCASSFIEGAQYFGPGTRLTVL.

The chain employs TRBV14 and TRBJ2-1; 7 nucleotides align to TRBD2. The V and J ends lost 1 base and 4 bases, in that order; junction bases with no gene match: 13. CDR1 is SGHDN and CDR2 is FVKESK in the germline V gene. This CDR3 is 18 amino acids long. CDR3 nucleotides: TGTGCCAGCAGCCAAGGGACCGTCTTCGAGCGGGGTTACAATGAGCAGTTCTTC. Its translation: CASSQGTVFERGYNEQFF.

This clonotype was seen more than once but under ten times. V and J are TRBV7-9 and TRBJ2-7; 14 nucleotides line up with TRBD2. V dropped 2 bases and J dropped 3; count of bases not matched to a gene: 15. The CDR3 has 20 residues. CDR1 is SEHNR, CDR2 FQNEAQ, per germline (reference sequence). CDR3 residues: CASSLYRGTSGRGAHYEQYF. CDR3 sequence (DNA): TGTGCCAGCAGCTTATACCGGGGGACTAGCGGGAGAGGGGCGCACTACGAGCAGTACTTC.

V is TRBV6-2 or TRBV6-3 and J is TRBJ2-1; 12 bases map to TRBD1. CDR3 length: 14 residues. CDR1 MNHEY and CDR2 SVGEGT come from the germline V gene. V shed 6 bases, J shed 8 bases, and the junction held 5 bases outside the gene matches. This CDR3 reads CASSAGTGGDEQFF. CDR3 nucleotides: TGTGCCAGCAGCGCCGGGACAGGGGGCGATGAGCAGTTCTTC.

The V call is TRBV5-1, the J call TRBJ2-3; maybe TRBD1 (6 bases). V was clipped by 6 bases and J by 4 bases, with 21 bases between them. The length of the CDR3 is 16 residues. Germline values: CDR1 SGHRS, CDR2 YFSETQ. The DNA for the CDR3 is TGCGCCAGCAACTCGGCGACGGCAGGGGATGCAGATACGCAGTATTTT. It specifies CASNSATAGDADTQYF.

The CDR3 DNA sequence: TGTGCCAGCAGTGCCAGGCGGGGGGACAGCTTATACGAGCAGTACTTC. It is translated as CASSARRGDSLYEQYF. The chain joins TRBV6-2 or TRBV6-3 to TRBJ2-7; possibly TRBD2 for D (8 bases). V shed 5 bases and J shed 4 bases, with 21 bases lying between them. The CDR3 has 16 residues. Per the germline V gene, CDR1 is MNHEY and CDR2 is SVGEGT.

The DNA for the CDR3 is TGTGCCAGCAGCCCGAAGCGGGAGATAGACGAGCAGTACTTC. Its translation: CASSPKREIDEQYF. The V and J genes are TRBV7-9 and TRBJ2-7; 8 bases match TRBD2. J lost 5 bases, V lost 5 bases, and 8 bases had no gene match. Germline CDR1 reads SEHNR; CDR2 reads FQNEAQ (reference sequence). The CDR3 covers 14 residues.

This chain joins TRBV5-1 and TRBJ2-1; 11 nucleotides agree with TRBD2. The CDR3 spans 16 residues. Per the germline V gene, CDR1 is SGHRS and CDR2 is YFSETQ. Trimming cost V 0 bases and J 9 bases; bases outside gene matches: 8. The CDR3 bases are TGCGCCAGCAGCTTGGATGTAGCGGGAGGGTACGCTGAGCAGTTCTTC. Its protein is CASSLDVAGGYAEQFF. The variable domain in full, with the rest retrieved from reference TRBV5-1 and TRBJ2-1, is KAGVTQTPRYLIKTRGQQVTLSCSPISGHRSVSWYQQTPGQGLQFLFEYFSETQRNKGNFPGRFSGRQFSNSRSEMNVSTLELGDSALYLCASSLDVAGGYAEQFFGPGTRLTVL.

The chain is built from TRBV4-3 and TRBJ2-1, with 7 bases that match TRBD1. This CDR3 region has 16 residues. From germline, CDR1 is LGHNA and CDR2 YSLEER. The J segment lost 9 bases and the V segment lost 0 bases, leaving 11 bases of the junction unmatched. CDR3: CASSQDLRQGIGEQFF. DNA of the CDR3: TGCGCCAGCAGCCAAGATCTTCGACAGGGTATCGGTGAGCAGTTCTTC.

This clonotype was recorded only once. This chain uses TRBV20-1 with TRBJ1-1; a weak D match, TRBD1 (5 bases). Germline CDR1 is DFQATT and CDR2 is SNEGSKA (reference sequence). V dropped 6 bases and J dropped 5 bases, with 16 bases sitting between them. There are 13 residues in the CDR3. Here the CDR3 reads CSAELGARTEAFF. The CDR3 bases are TGCAGTGCGGAGCTCGGGGCGAGGACTGAAGCTTTCTTT.

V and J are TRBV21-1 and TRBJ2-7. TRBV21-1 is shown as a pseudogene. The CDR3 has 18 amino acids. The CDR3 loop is CASSKWLTLSSLPYEQYF. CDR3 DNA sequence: TGTGCCAGCAGCAAATGGCTTACCCTTAGCTCGCTCCCCTACGAGCAGTACTTC.

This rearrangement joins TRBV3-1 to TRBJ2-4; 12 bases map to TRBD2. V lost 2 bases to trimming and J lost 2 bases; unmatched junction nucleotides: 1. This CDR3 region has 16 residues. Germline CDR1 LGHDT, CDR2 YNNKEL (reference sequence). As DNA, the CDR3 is TGTGCCAGCAGCCAACTAGCGGGGGGGCCCAAAAACATTCAGTACTTC. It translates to CASSQLAGGPKNIQYF. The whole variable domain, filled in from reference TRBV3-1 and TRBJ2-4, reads DTAVSQTPKYLVTQMGNDKSIKCEQNLGHDTMYWYKQDSKKFLKIMFSYNNKELIINETVPNRFSPKSPDKAHLNLHINSLELGDSAVYFCASSQLAGGPKNIQYFGAGTRLSVL.

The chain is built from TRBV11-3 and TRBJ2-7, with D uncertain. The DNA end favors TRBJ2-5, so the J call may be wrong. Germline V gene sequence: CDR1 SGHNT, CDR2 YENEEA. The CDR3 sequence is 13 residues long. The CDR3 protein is CASTASHTGTQYF. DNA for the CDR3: TGTGCCAGCACCGCCTCACATACGGGGACCCAGTACTTC.

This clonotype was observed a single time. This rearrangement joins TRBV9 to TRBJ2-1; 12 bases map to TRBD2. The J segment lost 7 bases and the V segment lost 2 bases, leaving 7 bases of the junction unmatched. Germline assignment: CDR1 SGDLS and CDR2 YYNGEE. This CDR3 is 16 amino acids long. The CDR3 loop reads CASSVRLAGEMNEQFF. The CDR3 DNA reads TGTGCCAGCAGCGTCCGACTAGCGGGAGAGATGAATGAGCAGTTCTTC.

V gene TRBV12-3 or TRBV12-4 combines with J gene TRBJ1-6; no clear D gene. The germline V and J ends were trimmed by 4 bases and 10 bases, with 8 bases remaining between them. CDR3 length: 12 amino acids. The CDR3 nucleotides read TGTGCCAGCAGTTCCTCTTCGTCACCCCTCCACTTT. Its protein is CASSSSSSPLHF.

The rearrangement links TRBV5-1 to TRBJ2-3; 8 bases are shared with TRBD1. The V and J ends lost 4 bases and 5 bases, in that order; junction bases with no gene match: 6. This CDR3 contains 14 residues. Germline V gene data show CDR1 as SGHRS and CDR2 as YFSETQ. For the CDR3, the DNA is TGCGCCAGCAGCCCTGCACAGGGGGGAGATACGCAGTATTTT. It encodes CASSPAQGGDTQYF. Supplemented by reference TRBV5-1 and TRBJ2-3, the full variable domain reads KAGVTQTPRYLIKTRGQQVTLSCSPISGHRSVSWYQQTPGQGLQFLFEYFSETQRNKGNFPGRFSGRQFSNSRSEMNVSTLELGDSALYLCASSPAQGGDTQYFGPGTRLTVL.